Listed below are T cell receptor beta chains from one sample, sequenced in a study of a mutant IDH1 vaccine in newly diagnosed glioma. Their target antigens are unknown. Generated by immunoSEQ multiplex PCR, the TCRdb table keeps only in-frame clones and is missing some. The data contain about 83,000 clones, 75% to 95% of them singletons. The source was PBMCs, collected from a glioma patient whose treatment included an IDH1 peptide vaccine. Receptors originate from a woman between 45 and 65 years old with glioma. Each CDR3 is given with its conserved first and last residue. The order of the fields is CDR3 protein, CDR3 DNA, V gene, clone size, J gene, D gene. The D gene is left open where the match is weak. Clone size appears in some rows only: once, few, many, or a class for an expanded clone.

CDR3aa: CASTRRLGEKLFF
CDR3nt: TGTGCCAGCACTAGGAGACTGGGTGAAAAACTGTTTTTT
v_gene: TRBV2
abundance: .
j_gene: TRBJ1-4
d_gene: .

CDR3aa: CASSERRGGHNEQFF
CDR3nt: TGTGCCAGCAGTGAGCGGCGTGGTGGGCACAATGAGCAGTTCTTC
v_gene: TRBV2
abundance: .
j_gene: TRBJ2-1
d_gene: .

CDR3aa: CASSVGGRTIYEQYF
CDR3nt: TGTGCCAGCAGCGTAGGCGGGAGGACGATCTACGAGCAGTACTTC
v_gene: TRBV9
abundance: .
j_gene: TRBJ2-7
d_gene: TRBD2

CDR3aa: CASSQTWEPETQYF
CDR3nt: TGCGCCAGCAGCCAGACGTGGGAGCCGGAGACCCAGTACTTC
v_gene: TRBV4-1
abundance: .
j_gene: TRBJ2-5
d_gene: .

CDR3aa: CASRASSTDTQYF
CDR3nt: TGTGCCAGCCGGGCGTCTAGCACAGATACGCAGTATTTT
v_gene: TRBV6-1
abundance: .
j_gene: TRBJ2-3
d_gene: .

CDR3aa: CASSPTGIQPQHF
CDR3nt: TGTGCCAGCAGCCCGACAGGGATTCAGCCCCAGCATTTT
v_gene: TRBV7-9
abundance: .
j_gene: TRBJ1-5
d_gene: TRBD1

CDR3aa: CASGGRGIGSGNTIYF
CDR3nt: TGTGCCAGCGGGGGGAGAGGGATAGGATCTGGAAACACCATATATTTT
v_gene: TRBV28
abundance: .
j_gene: TRBJ1-3
d_gene: .

CDR3aa: CASFNTERYNEQFF
CDR3nt: TGTGCCAGCTTCAACACGGAGAGATACAATGAGCAGTTCTTC
v_gene: TRBV27
abundance: .
j_gene: TRBJ2-1
d_gene: .

CDR3aa: CASLGAAGLAGYNEQFF
CDR3nt: TGCGCCAGCCTCGGGGCAGCGGGACTAGCGGGATACAATGAGCAGTTCTTC
v_gene: TRBV10-2
abundance: .
j_gene: TRBJ2-1
d_gene: TRBD2

CDR3aa: CASLTGAANYGYTF
CDR3nt: TGTGCCAGCCTAACAGGGGCAGCTAACTATGGCTACACCTTC
v_gene: TRBV28
abundance: once
j_gene: TRBJ1-2
d_gene: TRBD1

CDR3aa: CSVQQGGSSTDTQYF
CDR3nt: TGCAGCGTACAACAGGGGGGGAGTAGCACAGATACGCAGTATTTT
v_gene: TRBV29-1
abundance: .
j_gene: TRBJ2-3
d_gene: .

CDR3aa: CASSLLGGEHGKLFF
CDR3nt: TGTGCCAGCAGTTTATTGGGAGGCGAGCACGGAAAACTGTTTTTT
v_gene: TRBV27
abundance: .
j_gene: TRBJ1-4
d_gene: .

CDR3aa: CATSRDLRAYNEQFF
CDR3nt: TGTGCCACCAGCAGAGATCTTCGAGCTTACAATGAGCAGTTCTTC
v_gene: TRBV15
abundance: .
j_gene: TRBJ2-1
d_gene: .

CDR3aa: CASSPRTVSYEQYF
CDR3nt: TGTGCCAGCAGTCCCCGGACAGTCTCCTACGAGCAGTACTTC
v_gene: TRBV6-6
abundance: once
j_gene: TRBJ2-7
d_gene: .

CDR3aa: CAITPTGDYSYNEQFF
CDR3nt: TGTGCCATCACCCCCACGGGGGACTACTCCTACAATGAGCAGTTCTTC
v_gene: TRBV10-3
abundance: few
j_gene: TRBJ2-1
d_gene: TRBD2

CDR3aa: CASSLTSGIVSYNEQFF
CDR3nt: TGTGCCAGTAGTTTGACTAGCGGGATTGTGTCCTACAATGAGCAGTTCTTC
v_gene: TRBV19
abundance: .
j_gene: TRBJ2-1
d_gene: TRBD2

CDR3aa: CASLNHGSYNEQFF
CDR3nt: TGTGCCAGCTTGAACCATGGGAGCTACAATGAGCAGTTCTTC
v_gene: TRBV28
abundance: .
j_gene: TRBJ2-1
d_gene: .

CDR3aa: CASSEFGGRWEQYF
CDR3nt: TGTGCCAGCAGTGAATTTGGCGGGAGGTGGGAGCAGTACTTC
v_gene: TRBV25-1
abundance: .
j_gene: TRBJ2-7
d_gene: TRBD2

CDR3aa: CSAGQGTEQYF
CDR3nt: TGCAGTGCTGGACAGGGGACCGAGCAGTACTTC
v_gene: TRBV20-1
abundance: .
j_gene: TRBJ2-7
d_gene: TRBD1

CDR3aa: CASSLAQLAGGPHEQFF
CDR3nt: TGCGCCAGCAGCTTGGCACAACTAGCGGGAGGGCCCCATGAGCAGTTCTTC
v_gene: TRBV5-1
abundance: .
j_gene: TRBJ2-1
d_gene: TRBD2

CDR3aa: CASSGQGAEETQYF
CDR3nt: TGCGCCAGCAGCGGACAGGGGGCGGAGGAGACCCAGTACTTC
v_gene: TRBV5-1
abundance: .
j_gene: TRBJ2-5
d_gene: TRBD1

CDR3aa: CASSLARGIQYF
CDR3nt: TGTGCCAGCAGCTTAGCGCGGGGGATCCAGTACTTC
v_gene: TRBV7-9
abundance: .
j_gene: TRBJ2-5
d_gene: TRBD2

CDR3aa: CASSLNIGRLAYEQYF
CDR3nt: TGTGCCAGCAGTTTAAATATAGGGAGACTAGCCTACGAGCAGTACTTC
v_gene: TRBV28
abundance: .
j_gene: TRBJ2-7
d_gene: .

CDR3aa: CATSRARSSFYGYTF
CDR3nt: TGTGCCACCAGCAGAGCACGCAGCTCTTTTTATGGCTACACCTTC
v_gene: TRBV15
abundance: .
j_gene: TRBJ1-2
d_gene: .

CDR3aa: CASSLRGLPGTGELFF
CDR3nt: TGTGCCAGCAGTTTAAGGGGACTGCCAGGGACCGGGGAGCTGTTTTTT
v_gene: TRBV28
abundance: .
j_gene: TRBJ2-2
d_gene: .

CDR3aa: CAAGTSGRINTDTQYF
CDR3nt: TGTGCCGCCGGGACTAGCGGGAGGATAAACACAGATACGCAGTATTTT
v_gene: TRBV27
abundance: .
j_gene: TRBJ2-3
d_gene: TRBD2

CDR3aa: CASSIDPGVQYF
CDR3nt: TGTGCCAGTAGTATAGATCCCGGAGTTCAGTACTTC
v_gene: TRBV19
abundance: .
j_gene: TRBJ2-4
d_gene: .

CDR3aa: CASSPAGAGVAGNTIYF
CDR3nt: TGTGCCAGTAGTCCTGCGGGGGCAGGGGTAGCTGGAAACACCATATATTTT
v_gene: TRBV19
abundance: .
j_gene: TRBJ1-3
d_gene: .

CDR3aa: CATSREGSLWKGTIYF
CDR3nt: TGTGCCACCAGTCGGGAAGGCAGTCTCTGGAAGGGCACCATATATTTT
v_gene: TRBV15
abundance: .
j_gene: TRBJ1-3
d_gene: .

CDR3aa: CASSLDGYSYNEQFF
CDR3nt: TGCGCCAGCAGCTTGGACGGGTACTCCTACAATGAGCAGTTCTTC
v_gene: TRBV5-1
abundance: once
j_gene: TRBJ2-1
d_gene: .

CDR3aa: CASSPDYMTAGYTF
CDR3nt: TGTGCCAGCAGCCCCGACTACATGACAGCAGGCTACACCTTC
v_gene: TRBV5-6
abundance: few
j_gene: TRBJ1-2
d_gene: .

CDR3aa: CASSVWDEQFF
CDR3nt: TGTGCCAGTAGTGTATGGGATGAGCAGTTCTTC
v_gene: TRBV19
abundance: .
j_gene: TRBJ2-1
d_gene: .

CDR3aa: CASRTSGRNEQFF
CDR3nt: TGTGCCAGCCGTACTAGCGGGAGGAATGAGCAGTTCTTC
v_gene: TRBV5-4
abundance: .
j_gene: TRBJ2-1
d_gene: TRBD2

CDR3aa: CRVEGNYGYTF
CDR3nt: TGCAGGGTAGAGGGAAACTATGGCTACACCTTC
v_gene: TRBV20-1
abundance: .
j_gene: TRBJ1-2
d_gene: .

CDR3aa: CASSPRAESGEQFF
CDR3nt: TGTGCCAGCAGCCCTCGCGCGGAGAGTGGTGAGCAGTTCTTC
v_gene: TRBV6-5
abundance: .
j_gene: TRBJ2-1
d_gene: .

CDR3aa: CASSLMVGSYNEQFF
CDR3nt: TGCGCCAGCAGCTTGATGGTGGGCTCCTACAATGAGCAGTTCTTC
v_gene: TRBV5-1
abundance: .
j_gene: TRBJ2-1
d_gene: .

CDR3aa: CAWSVSRGLLGSNQPQHF
CDR3nt: TGTGCCTGGAGTGTATCCAGGGGGCTACTTGGGAGCAATCAGCCCCAGCATTTT
v_gene: TRBV30
abundance: .
j_gene: TRBJ1-5
d_gene: TRBD1

CDR3aa: CASSFGSTGRETQYF
CDR3nt: TGTGCCAGCAGCTTTGGGTCGACAGGGAGAGAGACCCAGTACTTC
v_gene: TRBV7-9
abundance: .
j_gene: TRBJ2-5
d_gene: TRBD1

CDR3aa: CASDRGPQPQHF
CDR3nt: TGTGCCAGCGACCGGGGACCCCAGCCCCAGCATTTT
v_gene: TRBV28
abundance: .
j_gene: TRBJ1-5
d_gene: .

CDR3aa: CASSSNLFEKLFF
CDR3nt: TGTGCCAGCAGCTCCAATCTTTTTGAAAAACTGTTTTTT
v_gene: TRBV14
abundance: .
j_gene: TRBJ1-4
d_gene: .

CDR3aa: CASSVGRDNEKLFF
CDR3nt: TGTGCCAGCAGTGTGGGACGAGATAATGAAAAACTGTTTTTT
v_gene: TRBV6-1
abundance: .
j_gene: TRBJ1-4
d_gene: .

CDR3aa: CASSFDRSYGYTF
CDR3nt: TGCGCCAGCAGCTTTGACAGAAGCTATGGCTACACCTTC
v_gene: TRBV5-1
abundance: .
j_gene: TRBJ1-2
d_gene: .

CDR3aa: CASSPDRDGTEAFF
CDR3nt: TGCGCCAGCAGCCCGGACAGGGATGGCACTGAAGCTTTCTTT
v_gene: TRBV5-1
abundance: .
j_gene: TRBJ1-1
d_gene: TRBD1

CDR3aa: CASSEDFSGNTIYF
CDR3nt: TGCGCCAGCAGTGAAGACTTCTCTGGAAACACCATATATTTT
v_gene: TRBV5-1
abundance: .
j_gene: TRBJ1-3
d_gene: .

CDR3aa: CASSRSGRVQETQYF
CDR3nt: TGTGCCAGCAGTCGGAGCGGGAGGGTCCAAGAGACCCAGTACTTC
v_gene: TRBV7-3
abundance: .
j_gene: TRBJ2-5
d_gene: TRBD2

CDR3aa: CASSGIFRTDTQYF
CDR3nt: TGTGCCAGCAGCGGGATCTTTCGCACAGATACGCAGTATTTT
v_gene: TRBV2
abundance: .
j_gene: TRBJ2-3
d_gene: .

CDR3aa: CASSEGTGAMNTEAFF
CDR3nt: TGCGCCAGCAGTGAAGGGACAGGGGCTATGAACACTGAAGCTTTCTTT
v_gene: TRBV10-1
abundance: .
j_gene: TRBJ1-1
d_gene: TRBD1

CDR3aa: CASSQGSYEQYF
CDR3nt: TGTGCCAGCAGTCAGGGTTCCTACGAGCAGTACTTC
v_gene: TRBV6-5
abundance: .
j_gene: TRBJ2-7
d_gene: .

CDR3aa: CASSLASGGNEKLFF
CDR3nt: TGTGCCAGCAGTTTAGCGTCTGGGGGTAATGAAAAACTGTTTTTT
v_gene: TRBV27
abundance: .
j_gene: TRBJ1-4
d_gene: .

CDR3aa: CASSYTQVKGTGELFF
CDR3nt: TGTGCCAGCAGTTACACACAGGTTAAGGGAACCGGGGAGCTGTTTTTT
v_gene: TRBV6-5
abundance: .
j_gene: TRBJ2-2
d_gene: .

CDR3aa: CASRLLGISPLHF
CDR3nt: TGTGCCAGCAGGCTGCTGGGGATTTCACCCCTCCACTTT
v_gene: TRBV11-2
abundance: .
j_gene: TRBJ1-6
d_gene: .

CDR3aa: CAWSVSTEAFF
CDR3nt: TGTGCCTGGAGTGTAAGCACTGAAGCTTTCTTT
v_gene: TRBV30
abundance: .
j_gene: TRBJ1-1
d_gene: .

CDR3aa: CASSRVQGQYNEQFF
CDR3nt: TGCGCCAGCAGCCGAGTCCAGGGACAGTACAATGAGCAGTTCTTC
v_gene: TRBV5-1
abundance: once
j_gene: TRBJ2-1
d_gene: TRBD1